These 21 T cell receptor beta chains were all obtained from the same sample, sequenced in a study of cytomegalovirus exposure and HLA in healthy donors. PCR amplification relied on 60 Vbeta primers (plus 13 Jbeta primers). Profiled with immunoSEQ multiplex PCR; TCRdb holds only in-frame clones, not every one. The table has roughly 230,000 clones, around 80% seen once. Sequencing input: PBMCs. The source of these receptors is a boy aged 5-17 years in good health and CMV-seronegative.

The gene calls are TRBV19 and TRBJ2-3; TRBD2 agrees at 9 bases. Germline values: CDR1 LNHDA, CDR2 SQIVND (reference sequence). V trimming: 5 bases; J trimming: 1 base; junction bases outside the gene matches: 7. The CDR3 totals 16 residues. The CDR3 region has the DNA TGTGCCAGTAGTCTCCTAGCGGGGCGGGGCACAGATACGCAGTATTTT. It translates to CASSLLAGRGTDTQYF. Using reference TRBV19 and TRBJ2-3 for the parts outside the CDR3, the full variable domain is DGGITQSPKYLFRKEGQNVTLSCEQNLNHDAMYWYRQDPGQGLRLIYYSQIVNDFQKGDIAEGYSVSREKKESFPLTVTSAQKNPTAFYLCASSLLAGRGTDTQYFGPGTRLTVL.

The chain has TRBV25-1 and TRBJ2-3; possible D gene TRBD2, 6 bases. Germline lookup yields CDR1 MGHDK and CDR2 SYGVNS. CDR3 size: 14 residues. V lost 2 bases and J lost 2, with 8 bases in between. The CDR3 region is CASSEAGPTDTQYF. Here the CDR3 DNA reads TGTGCCAGCAGTGAAGCGGGACCCACAGATACGCAGTATTTT.

There are a few counts of this clone. The V gene is TRBV5-1, the J gene TRBJ1-4; D might be TRBD1 (6 bases). The CDR3 contains 15 residues. Germline V gives CDR1 SGHRS, CDR2 YFSETQ. The ends were cut back, 3 bases at V and 3 bases at J, with 12 bases in the middle. Written as DNA, the CDR3 is TGCGCCAGCAGCTATTCCAGGGGTCCTAATGAAAAACTGTTTTTT. Its translation: CASSYSRGPNEKLFF.

V is TRBV2 and J is TRBJ2-7; D is uncertain. Trimming left V 7 bases short and J 1 base short, with 5 bases between. The germline V gene has CDR1 SNHLY and CDR2 FYNNEI. CDR3 length: 11 amino acids. The CDR3 DNA sequence: TGTGCCAGCATCGGTTCCTACGAGCAGTACTTC. The encoded protein is CASIGSYEQYF.

This chain connects TRBV7-8 to TRBJ2-5; D is unresolved. This CDR3 region has 12 residues. Germline CDR1 SGHVS, CDR2 FQNEAQ. Deletions cut 1 base from V and 5 bases from J, with 5 bases between. The chain's CDR3 is CASSLVPETQYF. The CDR3, as DNA: TGTGCCAGCAGCTTAGTCCCGGAGACCCAGTACTTC.

The chain recombines TRBV19 with TRBJ1-5; 7 nucleotides align to TRBD1. Germline CDR1 and CDR2: LNHDA and SQIVND (reference sequence). This CDR3 has 15 amino acids. V lost 1 base and J lost 4; bases outside the gene matches: 4. CDR3 in amino acids: CASSIADRENQPQHF. The CDR3 coding sequence is TGTGCCAGTAGTATAGCCGACAGGGAAAATCAGCCCCAGCATTTT.

This chain links TRBV4-2 with TRBJ1-5; 7 nucleotides line up with TRBD1. The CDR3 contains 19 residues. V gave up 4 bases and J gave up 2 bases; unmatched junction bases: 17. Germline CDR1 LGHNA, CDR2 YNFKEQ. The CDR3 nucleotides are TGTGCCAGCAGCCCATGGACAGGACTTACAGATGGGGGCAATCAGCCCCAGCATTTT. The encoded protein is CASSPWTGLTDGGNQPQHF.

This sequence joins TRBV7-9 and TRBJ2-3; the match to TRBD1 covers 7 bases. Germline trimming cut 5 bases from V and 3 bases from J; bases unmatched to any gene: 5. The CDR3 loop spans 14 amino acids. CDR1 is SEHNR and CDR2 is FQNEAQ in the germline V gene (reference sequence). In nucleotides, the CDR3 is TGTGCCAGCAGCCGACAGGGTAGGACAGATACGCAGTATTTT. Translation: CASSRQGRTDTQYF.

The chain uses TRBV5-1 and TRBJ1-4; D is unclear. Per the germline V gene, CDR1 is SGHRS and CDR2 is YFSETQ. This CDR3 contains 15 residues. The V end was cut by 4 bases, the J end by 2 bases, with 12 bases between. CDR3 protein: CASSPTGSTNEKLFF. In DNA, the CDR3 is TGCGCCAGCAGCCCCACGGGTTCGACTAATGAAAAACTGTTTTTT. Variable domain in full (rest from reference TRBV5-1 and TRBJ1-4): KAGVTQTPRYLIKTRGQQVTLSCSPISGHRSVSWYQQTPGQGLQFLFEYFSETQRNKGNFPGRFSGRQFSNSRSEMNVSTLELGDSALYLCASSPTGSTNEKLFFGSGTQLSVL.

This clone was counted only a few times. A read error may produce the germline difference seen at one junction end. This rearrangement joins TRBV7-7 to TRBJ2-3; a possible D gene is TRBD1 (5 bases). Germline CDR1 reads SSHAT; CDR2 reads FNYEAQ (reference sequence). The length of the CDR3 is 16 residues. CDR3 sequence reads: CASSQDILGGTDTQYF. The CDR3 DNA sequence: TGTGCTAGCAGCCAGGACATTCTCGGCGGCACAGATACGCAGTATTTT.

The chain is built from TRBV19 and TRBJ1-5, with TRBD1 matching 10 bases. CDR3 size: 13 residues. Germline CDR1 LNHDA, CDR2 SQIVND (reference sequence). V was pared by 7 bases and J by 6 bases, with 3 bases of the junction left unmatched. CDR3 region: CASNDRGPQPQHF. CDR3 DNA sequence: TGTGCCAGTAACGACAGGGGGCCTCAGCCCCAGCATTTT.

The chain couples TRBV2 to TRBJ2-7; D unresolved. Trimming removed 4 bases at V and 4 bases at J, with 11 bases between. The CDR3 is 13 amino acids. CDR1 is SNHLY, CDR2 FYNNEI, per germline. Here the CDR3 reads CASSGDNSYEQYF. The CDR3, as DNA: TGTGCCAGCAGTGGTGACAATTCTTACGAGCAGTACTTC.

The rearrangement uses TRBV4-1 and TRBJ2-1; 16 bases line up with TRBD2. Germline V lookup: CDR1 MGHRA, CDR2 YSYEKL. Germline trimming cut 3 bases from V and 7 bases from J; bases unmatched to any gene: 6. This CDR3 is 17 amino acids long. The CDR3 sequence: CASSQVGLAGGENEQFF. The CDR3 DNA is TGCGCCAGCAGCCAGGTGGGACTAGCGGGAGGGGAAAATGAGCAGTTCTTC.

CDR3 loop: CAISPTTGRDTEAFF. The CDR3, as DNA: TGTGCCATCAGTCCCACGACAGGAAGGGACACTGAAGCTTTCTTT. V usage is TRBV10-3 and J usage is TRBJ1-1, with D possibly TRBD1 on 6 matching bases. Germline assignment: CDR1 ENHRY and CDR2 SYGVKD. The CDR3 contains 15 residues. V dropped 5 bases and J dropped 3 bases, with 16 bases sitting between them.

This clone was picked up one time. Germline and junction disagree at one end, which may indicate a read error. The chain combines TRBV7-9 with TRBJ2-7; no firm D call. CDR3 length: 11 amino acids. Germline-derived CDR1 and CDR2 are SEHNR and FQNEAQ (reference sequence). CDR3 sequence (DNA): TGTTCCAGCAGTACTCGCCGCGAGCAGTACTTC. Protein sequence: CSSSTRREQYF.

The chain links TRBV19 to TRBJ1-2; no clear D gene. This CDR3 is 14 amino acids long. Trimming took 6 bases from V and 5 from J, leaving 16 bases between them. The V gene's germline CDR1 is LNHDA and CDR2 SQIVND (reference sequence). The CDR3, as DNA: TGTGCCAGTAGGCCGGACTCTTGGGGTTATGGCTACACCTTC. Its protein is CASRPDSWGYGYTF.

With regard to this clone: This sample includes further DNA sequences coding for the same CDR3. The V gene is TRBV6-1, the J gene TRBJ1-2; TRBD1 matches at 11 bases. Looked up from germline, CDR1 is MNHNS and CDR2 is SASEGT. V lost 9 bases and J lost 8; bases outside the gene matches: 14. This CDR3 has 15 amino acids. CDR3 protein: CASSPRTGGYRGYTF. In DNA, the CDR3 is TGTGCCAGTAGTCCTCGGACAGGGGGCTATAGGGGCTACACCTTC.

This clone was observed once. The rearrangement uses TRBV6-5 and TRBJ2-7, with 9 nucleotides matching TRBD1. Germline V gene lookup returns CDR1 MNHEY and CDR2 SVGAGI. The CDR3 runs 15 residues. The J segment lost 2 bases and the V segment lost 6 bases, leaving 8 bases of the junction unmatched. CDR3 sequence (DNA): TGTGCCAGCAGACCCCGGGACAGGGAAACCTACGAGCAGTACTTC. Encoded protein: CASRPRDRETYEQYF.

Points on this clone: The junction departs from the called germline gene at one end, perhaps through a read error. The rearrangement joins TRBV7-9 to TRBJ1-1, with 12 bases that match TRBD1. The CDR3 spans 17 residues. The germline CDR1 and CDR2 sequences are SEHNR and FQNEAQ (reference sequence). The CDR3 nucleotides read TGTTCCAGCAGCTTACCGTGGGGACAGGGGGCTTGGACTGAAGCTTTCTTT. It translates to CSSSLPWGQGAWTEAFF.

The chain is built from TRBV14 and TRBJ2-2; 10 nucleotides align to TRBD1. V was pared by 8 bases and J by 3 bases, with 0 bases of the junction left unmatched. From germline, CDR1 is SGHDN and CDR2 FVKESK. The CDR3 runs 13 residues. The CDR3 sequence is CASGQGDTGELFF. The CDR3 region has the DNA TGTGCCAGCGGACAGGGGGACACCGGGGAGCTGTTTTTT.

This clone showed up just a few times. J is TRBJ1-1 and V is TRBV11-3; D gene ambiguous. CDR3 length: 14 residues. V lost 0 bases and J 1 base, leaving 6 bases between the germline ends. CDR1 is SGHNT, CDR2 YENEEA, per germline. The CDR3 DNA reads TGTGCCAGCAGCTTAGATACTCCGAACACTGAAGCTTTCTTT. It specifies CASSLDTPNTEAFF.